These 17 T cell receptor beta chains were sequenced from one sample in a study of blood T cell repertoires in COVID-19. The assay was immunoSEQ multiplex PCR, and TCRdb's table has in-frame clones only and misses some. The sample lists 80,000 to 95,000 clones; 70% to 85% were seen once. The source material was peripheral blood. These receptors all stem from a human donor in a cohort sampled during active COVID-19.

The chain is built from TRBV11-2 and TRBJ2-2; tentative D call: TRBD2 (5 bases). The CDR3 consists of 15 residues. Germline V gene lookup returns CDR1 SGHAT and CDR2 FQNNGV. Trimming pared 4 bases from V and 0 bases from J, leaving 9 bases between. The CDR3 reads CASSSWTANTGELFF. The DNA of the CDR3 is TGTGCCAGCAGCTCCTGGACTGCGAACACCGGGGAGCTGTTTTTT.

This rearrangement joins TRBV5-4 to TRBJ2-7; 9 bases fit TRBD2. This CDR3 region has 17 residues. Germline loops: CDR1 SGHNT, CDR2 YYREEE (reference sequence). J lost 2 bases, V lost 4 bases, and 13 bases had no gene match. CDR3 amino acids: CASSPPGGLAGTYEQYF. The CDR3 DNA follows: TGTGCCAGCAGCCCCCCGGGCGGGCTAGCGGGGACCTACGAGCAGTACTTC.

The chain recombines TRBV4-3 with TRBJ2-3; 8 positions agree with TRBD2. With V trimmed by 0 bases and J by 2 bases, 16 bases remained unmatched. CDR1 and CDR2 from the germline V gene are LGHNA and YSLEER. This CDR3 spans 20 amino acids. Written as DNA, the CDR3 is TGCGCCAGCAGCCAAGACCCCGTGGGGTCCGTAGCGGGAAACACAGATACGCAGTATTTT. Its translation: CASSQDPVGSVAGNTDTQYF.

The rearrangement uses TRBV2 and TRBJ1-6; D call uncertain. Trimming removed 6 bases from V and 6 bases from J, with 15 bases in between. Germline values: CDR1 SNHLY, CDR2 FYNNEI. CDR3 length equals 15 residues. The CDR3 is CASRPRGGANSPLHF. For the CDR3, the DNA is TGTGCCAGCAGGCCCAGAGGAGGTGCTAATTCACCCCTCCACTTT.

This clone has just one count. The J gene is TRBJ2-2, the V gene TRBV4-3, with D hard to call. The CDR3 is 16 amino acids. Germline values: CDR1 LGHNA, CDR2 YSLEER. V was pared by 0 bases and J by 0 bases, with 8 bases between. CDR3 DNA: TGCGCCAGCAGCCAAGACAAGACATCGAACACCGGGGAGCTGTTTTTT. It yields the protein CASSQDKTSNTGELFF.

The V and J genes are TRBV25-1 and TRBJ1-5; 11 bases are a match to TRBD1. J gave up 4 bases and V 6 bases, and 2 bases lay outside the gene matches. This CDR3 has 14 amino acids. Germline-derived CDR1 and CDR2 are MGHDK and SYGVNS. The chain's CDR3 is CASRGQGENQPQHF. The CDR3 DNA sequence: TGTGCCAGCAGGGGACAGGGGGAAAATCAGCCCCAGCATTTT. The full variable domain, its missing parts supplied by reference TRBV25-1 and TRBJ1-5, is EADIYQTPRYLVIGTGKKITLECSQTMGHDKMYWYQQDPGMELHLIHYSYGVNSTEKGDLSSESTVSRIRTEHFPLTLESARPSHTSQYLCASRGQGENQPQHFGDGTRLSIL.

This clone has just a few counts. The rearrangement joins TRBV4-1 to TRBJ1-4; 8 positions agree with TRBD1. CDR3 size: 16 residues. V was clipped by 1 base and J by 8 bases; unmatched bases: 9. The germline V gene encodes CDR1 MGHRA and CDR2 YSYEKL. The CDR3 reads CASSQVFPGGREKLFF. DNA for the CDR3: TGCGCCAGCAGCCAAGTGTTTCCAGGGGGCCGGGAAAAACTGTTTTTT.

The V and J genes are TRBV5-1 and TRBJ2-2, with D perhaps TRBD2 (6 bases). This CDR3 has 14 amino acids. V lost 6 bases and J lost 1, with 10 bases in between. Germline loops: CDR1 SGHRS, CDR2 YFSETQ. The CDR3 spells CASTLSGNTGELFF. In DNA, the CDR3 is TGCGCCAGCACCCTTAGCGGGAACACCGGGGAGCTGTTTTTT.

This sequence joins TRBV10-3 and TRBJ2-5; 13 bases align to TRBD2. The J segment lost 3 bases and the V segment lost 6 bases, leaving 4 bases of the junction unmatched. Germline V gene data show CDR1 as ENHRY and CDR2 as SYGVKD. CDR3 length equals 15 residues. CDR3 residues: CAIRRTSGSEETQYF. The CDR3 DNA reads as TGTGCCATCAGGAGGACTAGCGGGAGTGAAGAGACCCAGTACTTC.

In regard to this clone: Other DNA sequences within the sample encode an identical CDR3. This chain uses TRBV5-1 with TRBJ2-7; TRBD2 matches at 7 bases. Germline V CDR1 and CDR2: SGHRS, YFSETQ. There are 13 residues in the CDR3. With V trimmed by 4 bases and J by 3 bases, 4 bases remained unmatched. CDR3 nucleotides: TGCGCCAGCAGCCCCGGCGGGGGCTACGAGCAGTACTTC. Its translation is CASSPGGGYEQYF.

CDR3 residues: CASSGNRVEAFF. DNA of the CDR3: TGTGCCAGTAGTGGCAACAGGGTTGAAGCTTTCTTT. The chain joins TRBV19 to TRBJ1-1; tentatively, D is TRBD1 (6 bases). The CDR3 extends over 12 amino acids. V gave up 5 bases and J gave up 7 bases, with 11 bases separating them. Germline V gene lookup returns CDR1 LNHDA and CDR2 SQIVND (reference sequence).

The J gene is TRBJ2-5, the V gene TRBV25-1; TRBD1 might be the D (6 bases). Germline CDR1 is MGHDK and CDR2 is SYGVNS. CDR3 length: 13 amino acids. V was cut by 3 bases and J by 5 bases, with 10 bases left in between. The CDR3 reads CASSDRGRETQYF. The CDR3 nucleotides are TGTGCCAGCAGTGACAGGGGTCGGGAGACCCAGTACTTC.

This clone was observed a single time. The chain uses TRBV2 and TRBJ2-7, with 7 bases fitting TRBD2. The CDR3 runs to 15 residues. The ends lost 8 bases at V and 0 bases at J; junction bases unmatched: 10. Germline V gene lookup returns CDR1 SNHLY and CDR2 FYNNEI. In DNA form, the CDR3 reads TGTGCCAGCCTTAGGGCCAGGGAGGGCTCCTACGAGCAGTACTTC. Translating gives CASLRAREGSYEQYF.

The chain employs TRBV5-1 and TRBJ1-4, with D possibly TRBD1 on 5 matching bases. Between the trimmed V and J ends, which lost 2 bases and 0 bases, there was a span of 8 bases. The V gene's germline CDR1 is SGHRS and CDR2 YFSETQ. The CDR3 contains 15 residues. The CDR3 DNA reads TGCGCCAGCAGCTTCCGACAGCCAACTAATGAAAAACTGTTTTTT. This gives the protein CASSFRQPTNEKLFF.

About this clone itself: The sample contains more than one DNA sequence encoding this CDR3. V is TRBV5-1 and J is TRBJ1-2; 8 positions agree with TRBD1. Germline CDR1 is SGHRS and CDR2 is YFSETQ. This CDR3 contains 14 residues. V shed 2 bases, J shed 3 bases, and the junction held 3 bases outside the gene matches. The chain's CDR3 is CASSLSGGDYGYTF. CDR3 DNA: TGCGCCAGCAGCTTATCAGGGGGCGACTATGGCTACACCTTC.

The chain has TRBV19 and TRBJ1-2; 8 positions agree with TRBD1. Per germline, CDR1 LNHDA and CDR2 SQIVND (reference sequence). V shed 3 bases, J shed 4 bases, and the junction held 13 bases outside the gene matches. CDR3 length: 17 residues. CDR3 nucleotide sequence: TGTGCCAGTAGTATGTCCCACCAGGGGGCGTTCGGCTATGGCTACACCTTC. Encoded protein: CASSMSHQGAFGYGYTF.

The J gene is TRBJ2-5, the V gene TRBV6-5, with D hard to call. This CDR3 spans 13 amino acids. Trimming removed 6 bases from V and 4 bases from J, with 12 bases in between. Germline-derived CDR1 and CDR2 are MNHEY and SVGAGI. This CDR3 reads CASRSWQVETQYF. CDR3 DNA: TGTGCCAGCAGATCGTGGCAGGTAGAGACCCAGTACTTC.